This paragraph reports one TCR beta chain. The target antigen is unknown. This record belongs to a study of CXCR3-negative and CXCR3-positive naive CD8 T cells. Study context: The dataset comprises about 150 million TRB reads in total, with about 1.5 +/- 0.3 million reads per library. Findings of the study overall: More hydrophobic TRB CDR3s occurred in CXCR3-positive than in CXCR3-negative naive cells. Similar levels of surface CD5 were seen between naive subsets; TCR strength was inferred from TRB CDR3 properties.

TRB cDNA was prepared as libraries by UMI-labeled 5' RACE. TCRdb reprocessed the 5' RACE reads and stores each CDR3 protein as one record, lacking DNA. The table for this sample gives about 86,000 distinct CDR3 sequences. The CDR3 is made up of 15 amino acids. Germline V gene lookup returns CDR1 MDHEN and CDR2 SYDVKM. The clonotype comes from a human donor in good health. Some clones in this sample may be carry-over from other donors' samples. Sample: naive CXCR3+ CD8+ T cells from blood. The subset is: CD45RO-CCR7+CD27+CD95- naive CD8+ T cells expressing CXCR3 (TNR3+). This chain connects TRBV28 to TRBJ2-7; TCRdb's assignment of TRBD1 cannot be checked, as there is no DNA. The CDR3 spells CASNLRDRFFYEQYF.